A selection of T cell receptor beta chains follows, all from one sample in a study of T-cell memory formation after mild COVID-19. MiXCR was run by TCRdb on the 5' RACE reads, yielding one entry per CDR3 protein. Of hundreds of thousands of distinct CDR3 sequences in the sample, 15% to 20% were seen once. Sample: PBMCs or a T cell subset sorted from them (not recorded which). These receptors were obtained from an adult woman who had mild COVID-19 (a few samples of this study predate the infection). Cell type and time point are not known. Each CDR3 is given with its conserved first and last residue. D genes are given only for firm matches. Clone size is shown for a subset of rows, as once, few, many or a class of expanded clone.

TRBV24-1,TRBJ1-2,-,few,TGTGCCACCAGTGATTTCGGATATGCAAATGGCTACACCTTC,CATSDFGYANGYTF
TRBV19,TRBJ2-3,-,few,TGTGCCAGTAGTATCGGACCCGAGGGCACAGATACGCAGTATTTT,CASSIGPEGTDTQYF
TRBV3-1,TRBJ2-5,-,-,TGTGCCAGCAGCCAAGACAGAACCTACCAAGAGACCCAGTACTTC,CASSQDRTYQETQYF
TRBV20-1,TRBJ2-3,TRBD2,-,TGCAGTGCTCCGCGGCGGGGGAGCACAGATACGCAGTATTTT,CSAPRRGSTDTQYF
TRBV6-5,TRBJ2-1,-,-,TGTGCCAGCAGTCCTACAGGAGGGGGTTACAATGAGCAGTTCTTC,CASSPTGGGYNEQFF
TRBV5-6,TRBJ2-3,-,many,TGTGCCAGCAGCGTCGTTGGGAGGCGCACAGATACGCAGTATTTT,CASSVVGRRTDTQYF
TRBV5-6,TRBJ1-6,-,-,TGTGCCAGCAGCGGCCGGGAAACAGCTGGTTCGGGTTCAACCCTCCACTTT,CASSGRETAGSGSTLHF
TRBV5-1,TRBJ2-1,-,-,TGCGCCAGCAGCCTAGGGACACCTGATGGGCAGTTCTTC,CASSLGTPDGQFF
TRBV2,TRBJ1-2,-,few,TGTGCCAGCAAACCTCATGACAAGAGTTATGGCTACACCTTC,CASKPHDKSYGYTF
TRBV7-3,TRBJ2-3,TRBD2,few,TGTGCCAGCAGCTTATGGGGGAGGGCCGCAGATACGCAGTATTTT,CASSLWGRAADTQYF
TRBV24-1,TRBJ2-2,TRBD1,many,TGTGCCACCAGCCTGGGACAGGGATACACCGGGGAGCTGTTTTTT,CATSLGQGYTGELFF
TRBV14,TRBJ2-1,TRBD2,-,TGTGCCAGCAGCCAAAGAGCGGGAGAGGGTAGGAGCTCCTACAATGAGCAGTTCTTC,CASSQRAGEGRSSYNEQFF
TRBV5-4,TRBJ2-5,-,-,TGTGCCAGCAGCGCGCGCGGGAAAGAGACCCAGTACTTC,CASSARGKETQYF
TRBV3-1,TRBJ1-1,-,-,TGTGCCAGCAGCCAAGGGCCGAGGACTGAAGCTTTCTTT,CASSQGPRTEAFF
TRBV20-1,TRBJ2-7,TRBD2,few,TGCAGTGCTAGAGCCTCGGGAGGGCCCCACTCCCCCTACGAGCAGTACTTC,CSARASGGPHSPYEQYF
TRBV7-2,TRBJ1-1,TRBD1,-,TGTGCCAGCAGCCCGACAGGGGCCGAAACTGAAGCTTTCTTT,CASSPTGAETEAFF
TRBV5-1,TRBJ1-1,-,-,TGCGCCAGCAGCTTGCCGGGGGTCACTGAAGCTTTCTTT,CASSLPGVTEAFF
TRBV20-1,TRBJ1-2,TRBD1,few,TGCAGTGCTAGAGCGGACAGGGCAGAAGGCTACACCTTC,CSARADRAEGYTF
TRBV6-5,TRBJ1-3,-,few,TGTGCCAGCAGGGCCCCGCAGGCTGGAAACACCATATATTTT,CASRAPQAGNTIYF
TRBV7-9,TRBJ2-5,TRBD2,few,TGTGCCAGCAGCCAAAACGGGCTAGCGGGAGGCGAGACCCAGTACTTC,CASSQNGLAGGETQYF
TRBV9,TRBJ2-2,TRBD2,few,TGTGCCAGCAGCGTCGTAGGTAGCGGGGGTACCGGGGAGCTGTTTTTT,CASSVVGSGGTGELFF
TRBV30,TRBJ2-5,-,-,TGTGCCTGGAGTACCGGGCCGTGGGAGACCCAGTACTTC,CAWSTGPWETQYF
TRBV20-1,TRBJ1-1,-,-,TGCAGTTCCATGGGACGGATGAACACTGAAGCTTTCTTT,CSSMGRMNTEAFF
TRBV4-1,TRBJ2-1,-,-,TGCGCCAGCAGCCAAGGGGTAGGGATCGGCAATGAGCAGTTCTTC,CASSQGVGIGNEQFF
TRBV7-2,TRBJ2-6,-,-,TGTGCCAGCAGCTCACCCGGACAGCGCTCTGGGGCCAACGTCCTGACTTTC,CASSSPGQRSGANVLTF
TRBV6-5,TRBJ1-1,TRBD1,few,TGTGCCAGCAGTTACCATCCGACAGGGCCCATGAACACTGAAGCTTTCTTT,CASSYHPTGPMNTEAFF
TRBV18,TRBJ1-4,-,-,TGTGCCAGCTCACCACGTTACCAGGGGCGGTCAACTAATGAAAAACTGTTTTTT,CASSPRYQGRSTNEKLFF
TRBV7-8,TRBJ2-7,-,many,TGTGCCAGCAGCTTAATCGGCGAGCAGTACTTC,CASSLIGEQYF
TRBV12-3/TRBV12-4,TRBJ1-4,-,few,TGTGCCAGCAGCCCGGCCCTTCTGGGGGAAAAACTGTTTTTT,CASSPALLGEKLFF
TRBV5-1,TRBJ2-1,TRBD1,-,TGCGCCAGCAGCTTGGAGCGACAGGGGCCCTACAATGAGCAGTTCTTC,CASSLERQGPYNEQFF
TRBV14,TRBJ2-7,TRBD1,-,TGTGCCAGCAGCCAAGAAGACCCCGGGACAGTCTACCACGAGCAGTACTTC,CASSQEDPGTVYHEQYF
TRBV9,TRBJ2-5,-,-,TGTGCCAGCAGCGTAGCGGCAGGGTTGGAGACCCAGTACTTC,CASSVAAGLETQYF
TRBV15,TRBJ1-5,-,-,TGTGCCACCAGCAGAGGAGAGACAGCCTCAAATCAGCCCCAGCATTTT,CATSRGETASNQPQHF
TRBV5-1,TRBJ2-7,-,-,TGCGCCACCTCCCCCGGGAGCACCTACGAGCAGTACTTC,CATSPGSTYEQYF
TRBV6-5,TRBJ1-2,-,-,TGTGCCAGCAGTTACTCACCCCGGGGGGTGAAGGATGGCTACACCTTC,CASSYSPRGVKDGYTF
TRBV29-1,TRBJ1-1,-,-,TGCAGCGTTGAAGATCATGTTTCAGCTTTCTTT,CSVEDHVSAFF
TRBV4-1,TRBJ2-3,-,few,TGCGCCAGCAGCCAAGAGCGGGGGCTGGGAGATACGCAGTATTTT,CASSQERGLGDTQYF
TRBV7-6,TRBJ2-7,-,few,TGTGCCAGCACCCAAGAGGCTAGCAGTTCCTACGAGCAGTACTTC,CASTQEASSSYEQYF
TRBV7-8,TRBJ2-5,-,few,TGTGCCAGCAGCCTAGGCCCCACGGGGCAAGAGACCCAGTACTTC,CASSLGPTGQETQYF
TRBV12-3/TRBV12-4,TRBJ2-7,-,-,TGTGCCAGCAGGACAGATTCCTCCTACGAGCAGTACTTC,CASRTDSSYEQYF
TRBV27,TRBJ2-5,TRBD2,many,TGTGCCAGCAATACTAGCGGGAAAGAGACCCAGTACTTC,CASNTSGKETQYF
TRBV6-1,TRBJ1-5,-,-,TGTGCCAGCAGTGAAGTGTATGGGGGCAGGGGTCAGCCCCAGCATTTT,CASSEVYGGRGQPQHF
TRBV4-1,TRBJ2-2,-,-,TGCGCCAGCAGCAAACAGGCTTCGGGACATGGAACCGGGGAGCTGTTTTTT,CASSKQASGHGTGELFF
TRBV7-9,TRBJ1-6,-,few,TGTGCCAGCAGCTCCGGAACAGGGAATAATTCACCCCTCCACTTT,CASSSGTGNNSPLHF
TRBV24-1,TRBJ2-3,TRBD2,few,TGTGCCACCAGTACCGGAGCGGGAGAGGTAGATACGCAGTATTTT,CATSTGAGEVDTQYF
TRBV5-1,TRBJ1-1,-,-,TGCGCCAGCAGCTTGCAGGCATTAGGGGGTACTCTGAACACTGAAGCTTTCTTT,CASSLQALGGTLNTEAFF
TRBV7-9,TRBJ1-1,-,-,TGTGCCAGCAGCTTTGTCGGGGGACCCCGGACTGAAGCTTTCTTT,CASSFVGGPRTEAFF
TRBV4-1,TRBJ2-7,TRBD1,few,TGCGCCAGCAGCCTCGACCGGGACAGGTCCTCCTACGAGCAGTACTTC,CASSLDRDRSSYEQYF
TRBV4-2,TRBJ2-7,-,few,TGTGCCAGCAGCCAAGAGGGCGGGTTCGGACTTTCCTACGAGCAGTACTTC,CASSQEGGFGLSYEQYF
TRBV6-1,TRBJ2-1,-,few,TGTGCCAGTCAGTCTTACAATGAGCAGTTCTTC,CASQSYNEQFF
TRBV7-9,TRBJ1-1,TRBD1,-,TGTGCCAGCAGCTTCGGACAGGGTTATGAAGCTTTCTTT,CASSFGQGYEAFF
TRBV25-1,TRBJ2-2,-,-,TGTGCCAGCAGCCGGGAGACAGGGATATCAGGGGAGCTGTTTTTT,CASSRETGISGELFF
TRBV7-9,TRBJ2-6,TRBD1,-,TGTGCCAGCAGCTTAAGACCGGGACAGGGGGCGTCTGGGGCCAACGTCCTGACTTTC,CASSLRPGQGASGANVLTF
TRBV6-5,TRBJ1-6,-,few,TGTGCCAGCAGTTACTCGAGGAGGAGCTCCTATAATTCACCCCTCCACTTT,CASSYSRRSSYNSPLHF
TRBV15,TRBJ2-7,TRBD1,few,TGTGCCACCAGCAGGGGACAGGACGAGCAGTACTTC,CATSRGQDEQYF
TRBV12-3/TRBV12-4,TRBJ1-1,TRBD1,-,TGTGCGGAGGGGACAGGGGACAAAAACACTGAAGCTTTCTTT,CAEGTGDKNTEAFF
TRBV7-9,TRBJ1-2,-,-,TGTGCCAGCAGCCATCGGGGTGGCAATGGCTACACCTTC,CASSHRGGNGYTF
TRBV6-5,TRBJ1-1,-,-,TGTGCCAGCAGTTACTCGTCGACCTCACGGGGGAACACTGAAGCTTTCTTT,CASSYSSTSRGNTEAFF
TRBV12-5,TRBJ2-3,-,few,TGTGCTAGTGGTTTGGGGGGGACGCAGTATTTT,CASGLGGTQYF